Following are 18 T cell receptor beta chains from one sample sequenced in a study of blood T cell repertoires in COVID-19. Sequencing was performed with immunoSEQ multiplex PCR; in TCRdb, only in-frame clones are kept and a portion is missing. Here the sample spans fewer than 250,000 clones, more than 75% being singletons. The sequenced material came from PBMCs or T cells enriched from blood (not recorded which). Receptors originate from a woman aged 45-59 years with acute COVID-19.

The CDR3 loop is CASSLVLGGNTIYF. In DNA form, the CDR3 reads TGTGCCAGCAGTCTGGTACTAGGTGGAAACACCATATATTTT. The V and J genes are TRBV28 and TRBJ1-3; D uncertain. Trimming removed 5 bases at V and 3 bases at J, with 11 bases between. Germline V gene sequence: CDR1 MDHEN, CDR2 SYDVKM. CDR3 length: 14 amino acids.

The chain carries TRBV19 and TRBJ1-2; the D gene is possibly TRBD1 (5 bases). The CDR3 is 14 residues long. Trimming cost V 2 bases and J 2 bases, with 9 bases left between them. Germline-derived CDR1 and CDR2 are LNHDA and SQIVND (reference sequence). The CDR3 nucleotides are TGTGCCAGTAGTATAAGGGGATACAACTATGGCTACACCTTC. Protein sequence: CASSIRGYNYGYTF. Variable domain in full (rest from reference TRBV19 and TRBJ1-2): DGGITQSPKYLFRKEGQNVTLSCEQNLNHDAMYWYRQDPGQGLRLIYYSQIVNDFQKGDIAEGYSVSREKKESFPLTVTSAQKNPTAFYLCASSIRGYNYGYTFGSGTRLTVV.

The chain recombines TRBV3-1 (or the pseudogene TRBV3-2) with TRBJ2-3; TRBD2 aligns across 10 bases. In germline, CDR1 is LGHDT, CDR2 YNNKEL (reference sequence). V lost 2 bases, J lost 0 bases, and 5 bases stayed unmatched. The length of the CDR3 is 17 residues. As DNA, the CDR3 is TGTGCCAGCAGCCAAATTAGCGGGGGGTCTAGCACAGATACGCAGTATTTT. Translated: CASSQISGGSSTDTQYF.

V gene TRBV5-1 combines with J gene TRBJ2-7; 8 bases map to TRBD1. Trimming cost V 0 bases and J 7 bases; bases outside gene matches: 6. CDR3 length equals 14 residues. Germline V CDR1 and CDR2: SGHRS, YFSETQ. CDR3 DNA: TGCGCCAGCAGCTTGGGACAGGGGATGGGGGAGCAGTACGTC. Protein sequence: CASSLGQGMGEQYV.

V and J are TRBV6-5 and TRBJ1-2, with TRBD1 as a possible D gene (6 bases). The V and J ends lost 4 bases and 13 bases respectively, with 19 bases between them. The CDR3 has 13 residues. Germline values: CDR1 MNHEY, CDR2 SVGAGI. The CDR3 sequence is CASSSPQGRRFTF. CDR3 sequence (DNA): TGTGCCAGCAGTTCCCCACAGGGAAGGCGCTTCACCTTC.

This clone was found once. The rearrangement joins TRBV24-1 to TRBJ2-1; TRBD2 matches 9 bases. The CDR3 runs to 16 residues. Germline CDR1 and CDR2: KGHDR and SFDVKD. V shed 3 bases and J 4 bases; nucleotides not matched to a gene: 6. The CDR3 protein is CATSDHPSGVYNEQFF. The CDR3 nucleotides are TGTGCCACCAGTGATCACCCTAGCGGGGTATACAATGAGCAGTTCTTC.

The V call is TRBV7-2, the J call TRBJ1-1, with D possibly matching TRBD1 (6 bases). This CDR3 is built from 13 residues. The V gene lost 4 bases and the J gene lost 6 bases, with 12 bases spanning the gap. CDR1 is SGHTA, CDR2 FQGNSA, per germline. The CDR3 DNA follows: TGTGCCAGCAGCTCTGGGGGCGACGCTGAAGCTTTCTTT. Protein sequence: CASSSGGDAEAFF.

There are a few counts of this clone. This sequence joins TRBV7-9 and TRBJ1-6; no clear D. V lost 0 bases and J lost 10, with 10 bases in between. In germline, CDR1 is SEHNR, CDR2 FQNEAQ (reference sequence). The CDR3 spans 14 residues. CDR3 in amino acids: CASSLAQQNSPLHF. The DNA of the CDR3 is TGTGCCAGCAGCTTAGCACAACAGAACTCACCCCTCCACTTT.

This clone occurred once. The rearrangement uses TRBV30 and TRBJ1-4; D remains unclear. V lost 3 bases to trimming and J lost 2 bases, with 7 bases between them. The CDR3 length is 13 residues. The germline CDR1 and CDR2 sequences are GTSNPN and SVGIG (reference sequence). CDR3 sequence (DNA): TGTGCCTGGAGAGAGTTTACTAATGAAAAACTGTTTTTT. Protein: CAWREFTNEKLFF.

The chain combines TRBV19 with TRBJ1-1; no definite D call. The germline gives CDR1 LNHDA, CDR2 SQIVND (reference sequence). V lost 5 bases to trimming and J lost 1 base, with 8 bases between them. The CDR3 has 13 amino acids. CDR3 DNA: TGTGCCAGTAGTCCCAACAAGAACACTGAAGCTTTCTTT. Its translation: CASSPNKNTEAFF. Using reference TRBV19 and TRBJ1-1 for the parts outside the CDR3, the full variable domain is DGGITQSPKYLFRKEGQNVTLSCEQNLNHDAMYWYRQDPGQGLRLIYYSQIVNDFQKGDIAEGYSVSREKKESFPLTVTSAQKNPTAFYLCASSPNKNTEAFFGQGTRLTVV.

Concerning this clone itself: At one end, the junction sequence differs from germline, possibly due to a read error. The same CDR3 can be traced to other DNA sequences in this sample. The chain combines TRBV23-1 with TRBJ1-2; unclear D gene. TRBV23-1 counts as an open reading frame of uncertain function. The CDR3 covers 14 residues. The CDR3, as DNA: TGCGCCAGCAGTCAATCATGGAGGCCCAATGGTTACACCTTC. Translated, it gives CASSQSWRPNGYTF.

This chain connects TRBV25-1 to TRBJ2-6, with 9 nucleotides matching TRBD1. CDR3 size: 17 residues. V shed 4 bases, J shed 2 bases, and the junction held 6 bases outside the gene matches. From germline, CDR1 is MGHDK and CDR2 SYGVNS. The chain's CDR3 is CASSVQGAQAGANVLTF. CDR3 DNA: TGTGCCAGCAGTGTACAGGGGGCGCAAGCTGGGGCCAACGTCCTGACTTTC.

This clone was recorded a few times. The chain uses TRBV28 and TRBJ1-2; D is uncertain. Between the trimmed V and J ends, which lost 6 bases and 5 bases, there was a span of 7 bases. The CDR3 covers 11 residues. Germline CDR1 and CDR2: MDHEN and SYDVKM. Written as DNA, the CDR3 is TGTGCCAGCAGGGCTGAATATGGCTACACCTTC. This codes for CASRAEYGYTF.

The chain couples TRBV6-4 to TRBJ2-5, with 10 bases matching TRBD1. The CDR3 is 16 amino acids. The V segment lost 2 bases and the J segment 5 bases; nucleotides outside the gene matches: 8. Germline V gene lookup returns CDR1 MRHNA and CDR2 SNTAGT. CDR3 DNA sequence: TGTGCCAGCAGTGACCTTCCGACAGGGGGCGCGGAGACCCAGTACTTC. Translation: CASSDLPTGGAETQYF.

As for this clone: The same CDR3 is also encoded by other DNA sequences in this sample. The genes are TRBV5-6 and TRBJ2-2; unclear D gene. V was shortened by 4 bases and J by 1 base, with 8 bases between the two germline ends. The CDR3 loop spans 14 amino acids. Germline V gives CDR1 SGHDT, CDR2 YYEEEE. The chain's CDR3 is CASSPTRNTGELFF. As DNA, the CDR3 is TGTGCCAGCAGCCCGACACGGAACACCGGGGAGCTGTTTTTT.

The chain is built from TRBV2 and TRBJ1-5; TRBD1 aligns across 9 bases. The ends lost 6 bases at V and 5 bases at J; junction bases unmatched: 5. Germline assignment: CDR1 SNHLY and CDR2 FYNNEI. This CDR3 is built from 14 residues. The CDR3 bases are TGTGCCAGCAGAGGGACAGGGAGCCATCAGCCCCAGCATTTT. Translating gives CASRGTGSHQPQHF.

This rearrangement joins TRBV20-1 to TRBJ2-4; D may be TRBD1 (5 bases). In germline, CDR1 is DFQATT, CDR2 SNEGSKA (reference sequence). The CDR3 is 11 residues long. Trimming took 8 bases from V and 9 from J, leaving 14 bases between them. The CDR3 here is CSPQGSGIQYF. Written as DNA, the CDR3 is TGCAGTCCTCAGGGATCGGGCATTCAGTACTTC.

The rearrangement joins TRBV11-3 to TRBJ2-1; tentatively, D is TRBD1 (6 bases). The length of the CDR3 is 16 residues. Germline lookup yields CDR1 SGHNT and CDR2 YENEEA. Trimming stripped 5 bases from V and 4 bases from J, with 18 bases between. CDR3 amino acids: CASSINSLGGYNEQFF. The CDR3 region has the DNA TGTGCCAGCAGCATCAACAGTCTAGGGGGATACAATGAGCAGTTCTTC. The full variable domain, rest sourced from reference TRBV11-3 and TRBJ2-1, is EAGVVQSPRYKIIEKKQPVAFWCNPISGHNTLYWYLQNLGQGPELLIRYENEEAVDDSQLPKDRFSAERLKGVDSTLKIQPAELGDSAVYLCASSINSLGGYNEQFFGPGTRLTVL.